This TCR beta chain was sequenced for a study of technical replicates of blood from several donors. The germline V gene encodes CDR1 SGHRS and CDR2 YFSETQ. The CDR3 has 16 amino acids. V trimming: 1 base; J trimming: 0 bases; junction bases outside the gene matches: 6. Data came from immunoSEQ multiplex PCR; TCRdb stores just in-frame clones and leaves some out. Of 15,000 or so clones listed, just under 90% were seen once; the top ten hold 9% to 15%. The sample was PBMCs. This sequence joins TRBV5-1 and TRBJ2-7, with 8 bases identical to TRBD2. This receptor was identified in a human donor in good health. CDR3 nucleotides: TGCGCCAGCAGCTTGCGGGCTAGCGGGCTCTCCTACGAGCAGTACTTC. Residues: CASSLRASGLSYEQYF.